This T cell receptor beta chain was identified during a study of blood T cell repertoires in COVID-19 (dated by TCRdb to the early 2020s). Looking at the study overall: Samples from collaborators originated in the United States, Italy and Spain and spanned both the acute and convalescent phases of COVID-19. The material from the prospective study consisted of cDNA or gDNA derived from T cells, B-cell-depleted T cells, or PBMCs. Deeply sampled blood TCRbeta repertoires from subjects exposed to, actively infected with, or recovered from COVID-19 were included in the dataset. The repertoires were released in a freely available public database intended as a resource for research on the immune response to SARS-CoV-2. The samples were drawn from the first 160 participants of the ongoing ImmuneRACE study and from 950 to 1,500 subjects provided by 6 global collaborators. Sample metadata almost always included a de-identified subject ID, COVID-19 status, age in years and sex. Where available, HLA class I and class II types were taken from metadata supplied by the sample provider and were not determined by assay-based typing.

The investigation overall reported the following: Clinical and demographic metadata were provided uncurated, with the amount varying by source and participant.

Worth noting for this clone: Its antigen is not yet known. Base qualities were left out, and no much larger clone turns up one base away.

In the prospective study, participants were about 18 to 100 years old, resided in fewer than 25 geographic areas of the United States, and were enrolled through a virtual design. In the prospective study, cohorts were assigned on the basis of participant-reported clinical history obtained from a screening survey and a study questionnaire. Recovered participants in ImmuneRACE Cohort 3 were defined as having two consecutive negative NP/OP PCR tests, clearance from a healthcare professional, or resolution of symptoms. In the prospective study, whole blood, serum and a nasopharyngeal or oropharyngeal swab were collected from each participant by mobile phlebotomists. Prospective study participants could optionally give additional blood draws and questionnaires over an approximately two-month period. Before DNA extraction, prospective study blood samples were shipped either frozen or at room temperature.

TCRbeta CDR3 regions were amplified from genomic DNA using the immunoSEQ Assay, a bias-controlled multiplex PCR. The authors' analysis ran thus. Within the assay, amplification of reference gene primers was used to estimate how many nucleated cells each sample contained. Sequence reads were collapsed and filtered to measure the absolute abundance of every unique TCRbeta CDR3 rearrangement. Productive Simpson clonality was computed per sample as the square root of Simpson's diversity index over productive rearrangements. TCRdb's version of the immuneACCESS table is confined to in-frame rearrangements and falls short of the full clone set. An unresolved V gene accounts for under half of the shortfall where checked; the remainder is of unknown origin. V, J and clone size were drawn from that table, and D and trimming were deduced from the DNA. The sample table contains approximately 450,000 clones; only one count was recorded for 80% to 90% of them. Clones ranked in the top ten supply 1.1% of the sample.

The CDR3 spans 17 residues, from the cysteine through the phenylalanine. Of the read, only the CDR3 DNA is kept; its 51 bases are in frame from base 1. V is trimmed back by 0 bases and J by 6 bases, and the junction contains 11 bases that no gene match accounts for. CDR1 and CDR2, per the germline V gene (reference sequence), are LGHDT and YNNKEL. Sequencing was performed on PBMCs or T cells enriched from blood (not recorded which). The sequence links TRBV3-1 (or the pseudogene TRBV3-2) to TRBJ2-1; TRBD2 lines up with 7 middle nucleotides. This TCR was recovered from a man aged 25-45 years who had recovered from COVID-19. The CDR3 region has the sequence CASSQDRMSASGNEQFF. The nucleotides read TGTGCCAGCAGCCAAGATCGGATGTCGGCTAGCGGCAATGAGCAGTTCTTC.